Listed below are T cell receptor beta chains from one sample, sequenced in a study of PD-L1 blockade in urothelial cancer. TCRdb keeps only in-frame clones here, not all; method: immunoSEQ multiplex PCR. The data contain 100,000 to 150,000 clones, roughly 83% of them seen just once; the ten biggest clones take up 2.4%. The specimen was PBMCs, collected around atezolizumab (anti-PD-L1) treatment. These TCRs come from a man between 50 and 59 years old with urothelial cancer. The CDR3 runs from the conserved cysteine through the conserved F or W. Each record gives: clone size, V gene, CDR3 protein. Expanded clones get a size class; other rows say once, few or many, or leave the size out.

clone_size: -
v_call: TRBV7-2
cdr3_aa: CASSPLVAGPHYEQYF

clone_size: -
v_call: TRBV5-6
cdr3_aa: CASSLTSGTRTDTQYF

clone_size: -
v_call: TRBV7-6
cdr3_aa: CASNPRDSNTEAFF

clone_size: -
v_call: TRBV19
cdr3_aa: CASSYGSYEQYF

clone_size: -
v_call: TRBV19
cdr3_aa: CASRKQAGEKLFF

clone_size: -
v_call: TRBV18
cdr3_aa: CASSSFDTSKNIQYF

clone_size: -
v_call: TRBV11-2
cdr3_aa: CASSISGAEAFF

clone_size: -
v_call: TRBV2
cdr3_aa: CASQRTSTDTQYF

clone_size: -
v_call: TRBV7-9
cdr3_aa: CAVPGGNYGYTF

clone_size: -
v_call: TRBV11-1
cdr3_aa: CASSSRDRTYEQYF

clone_size: -
v_call: TRBV9
cdr3_aa: CASSVVPTSGSADTQYF

clone_size: -
v_call: TRBV5-1
cdr3_aa: CASSSEGHGSYEQYF

clone_size: -
v_call: TRBV7-9
cdr3_aa: CASSLDGDRQPQHF

clone_size: -
v_call: TRBV5-6
cdr3_aa: CASSFRGGNEKLFF

clone_size: -
v_call: TRBV18
cdr3_aa: CASSRGQPNTGELFF

clone_size: -
v_call: TRBV28
cdr3_aa: CASSQFLSWDSQETQYF

clone_size: -
v_call: TRBV6-1
cdr3_aa: CASSARDRGRSPLHF

clone_size: -
v_call: TRBV4-1
cdr3_aa: CASSQAGTGQETQYF

clone_size: few
v_call: TRBV6-5
cdr3_aa: CASSPQTGWGTEAFF

clone_size: -
v_call: TRBV5-1
cdr3_aa: CASSGDPSSPLHF